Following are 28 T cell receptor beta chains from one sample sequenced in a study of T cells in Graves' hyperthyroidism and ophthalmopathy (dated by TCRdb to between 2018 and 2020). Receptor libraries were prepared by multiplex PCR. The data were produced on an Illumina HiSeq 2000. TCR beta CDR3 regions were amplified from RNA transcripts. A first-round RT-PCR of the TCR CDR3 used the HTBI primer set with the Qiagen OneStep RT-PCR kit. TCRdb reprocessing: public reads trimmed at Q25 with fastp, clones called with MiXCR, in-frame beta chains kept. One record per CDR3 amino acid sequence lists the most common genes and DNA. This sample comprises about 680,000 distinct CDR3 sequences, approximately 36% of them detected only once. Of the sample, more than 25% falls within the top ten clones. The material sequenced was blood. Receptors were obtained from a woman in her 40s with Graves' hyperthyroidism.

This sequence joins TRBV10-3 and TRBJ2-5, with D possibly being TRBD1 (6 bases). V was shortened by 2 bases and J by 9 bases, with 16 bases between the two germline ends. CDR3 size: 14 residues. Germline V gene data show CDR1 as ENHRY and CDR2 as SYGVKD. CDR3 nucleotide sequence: TGTGCCATCAGTGAGCGGGCAGGGGAGAAGCCCCAGTACTTC. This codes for CAISERAGEKPQYF.

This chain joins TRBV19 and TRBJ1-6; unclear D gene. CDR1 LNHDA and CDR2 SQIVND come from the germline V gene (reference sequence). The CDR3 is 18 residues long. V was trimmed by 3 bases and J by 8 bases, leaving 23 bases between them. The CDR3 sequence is CASSILYPTLFPYSPLHF. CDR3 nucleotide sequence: TGTGCCAGTAGTATTCTCTACCCGACACTCTTCCCGTATTCACCCCTCCACTTT.

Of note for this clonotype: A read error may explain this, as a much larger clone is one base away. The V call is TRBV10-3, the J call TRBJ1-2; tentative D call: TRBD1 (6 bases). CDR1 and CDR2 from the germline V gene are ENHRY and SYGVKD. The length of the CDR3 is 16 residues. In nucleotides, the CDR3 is TGTGCCATCAGTGAAACAGGGCGCGCCCCAAACTTTGGCTACACCTTC. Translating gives CAISETGRAPNFGYTF.

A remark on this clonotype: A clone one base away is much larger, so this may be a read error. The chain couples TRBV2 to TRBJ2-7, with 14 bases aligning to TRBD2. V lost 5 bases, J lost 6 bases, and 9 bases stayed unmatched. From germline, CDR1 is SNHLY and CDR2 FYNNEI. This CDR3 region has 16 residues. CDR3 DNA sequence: TGTGCCAGCAGTCGTAGAGGGACTAGCGGGGGCAGCGAGCAGTACTTC. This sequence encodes CASSRRGTSGGSEQYF.

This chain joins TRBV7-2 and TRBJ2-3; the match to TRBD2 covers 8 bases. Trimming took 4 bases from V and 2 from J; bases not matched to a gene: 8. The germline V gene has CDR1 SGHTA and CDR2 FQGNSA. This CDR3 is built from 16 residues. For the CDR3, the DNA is TGTGCCAGCAGCTCCGGGACTAGTGGGACCACAGATACGCAGTATTTT. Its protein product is CASSSGTSGTTDTQYF.

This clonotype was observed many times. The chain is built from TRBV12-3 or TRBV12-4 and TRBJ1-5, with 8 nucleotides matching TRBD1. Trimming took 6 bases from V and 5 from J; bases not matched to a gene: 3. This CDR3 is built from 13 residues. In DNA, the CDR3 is TGTGCCAGCAGGCCGACAGGGGATCAGCCCCAGCATTTT. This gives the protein CASRPTGDQPQHF.

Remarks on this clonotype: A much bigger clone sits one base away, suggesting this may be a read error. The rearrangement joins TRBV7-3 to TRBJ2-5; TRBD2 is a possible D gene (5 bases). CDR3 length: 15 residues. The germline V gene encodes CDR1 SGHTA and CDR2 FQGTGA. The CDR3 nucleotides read TGTGTCAGCAGTGAATCGGCCGGACTCCAAGAGACCCAGTACTTC. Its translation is CVSSESAGLQETQYF.

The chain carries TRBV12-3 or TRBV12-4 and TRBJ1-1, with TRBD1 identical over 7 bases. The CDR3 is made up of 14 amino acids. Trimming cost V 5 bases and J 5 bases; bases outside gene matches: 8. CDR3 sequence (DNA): TGTGCCAGCAGTCGTACAGGGGAGGGAACTGAAGCTTTCTTT. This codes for CASSRTGEGTEAFF.

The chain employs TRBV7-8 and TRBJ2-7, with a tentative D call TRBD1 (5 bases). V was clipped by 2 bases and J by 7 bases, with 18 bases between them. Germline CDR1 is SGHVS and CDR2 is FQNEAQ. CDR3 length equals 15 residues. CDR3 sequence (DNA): TGTGCCAGCAGCTTATTGGTAGGGGTGAGTCATGAGCAGTACTTC. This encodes CASSLLVGVSHEQYF.

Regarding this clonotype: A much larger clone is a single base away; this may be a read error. This CDR3 is CSPPPGRGKLNTEAFF. In nucleotides, the CDR3 is TGCAGCCCCCCTCCGGGACGGGGGAAATTGAACACTGAAGCTTTCTTT. The chain is built from TRBV29-1 and TRBJ1-1, with D possibly being TRBD1 (5 bases). Germline V CDR1 and CDR2: SQVTM, ANQGSEA. Trimming removed 8 bases from V and 0 bases from J, with 22 bases in between. The CDR3 extends over 16 amino acids.

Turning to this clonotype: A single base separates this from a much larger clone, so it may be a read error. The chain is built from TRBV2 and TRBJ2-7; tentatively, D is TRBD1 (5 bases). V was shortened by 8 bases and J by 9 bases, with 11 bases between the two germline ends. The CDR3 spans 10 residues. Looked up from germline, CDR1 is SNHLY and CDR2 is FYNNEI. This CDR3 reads CASGHGGQYF. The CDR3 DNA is TGTGCCAGCGGACATGGCGGGCAGTACTTC.

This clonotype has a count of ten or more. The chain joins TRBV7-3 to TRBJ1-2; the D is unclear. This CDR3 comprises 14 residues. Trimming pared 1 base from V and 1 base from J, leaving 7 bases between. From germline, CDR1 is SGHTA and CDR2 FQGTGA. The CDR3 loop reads CASSLNGGNYGYTF. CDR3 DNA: TGTGCCAGCAGCTTAAATGGCGGTAACTATGGCTACACCTTC.

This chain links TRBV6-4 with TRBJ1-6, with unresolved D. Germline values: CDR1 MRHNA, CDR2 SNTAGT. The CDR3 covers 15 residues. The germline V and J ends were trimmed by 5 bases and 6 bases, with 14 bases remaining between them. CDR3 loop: CASSPRWSRNSPLHF. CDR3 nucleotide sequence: TGTGCCAGCAGTCCTCGGTGGAGCCGTAATTCACCCCTCCACTTT.

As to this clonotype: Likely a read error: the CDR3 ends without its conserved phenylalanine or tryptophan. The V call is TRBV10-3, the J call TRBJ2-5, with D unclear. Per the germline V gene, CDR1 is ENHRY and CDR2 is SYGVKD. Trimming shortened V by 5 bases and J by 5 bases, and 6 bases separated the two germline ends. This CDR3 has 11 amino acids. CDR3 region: CAISHGETQYS. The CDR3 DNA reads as TGTGCCATCAGTCACGGCGAGACCCAGTACTCC.

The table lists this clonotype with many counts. Here the CDR3 DNA reads TGTGCCAGCAGTACAGGGGTCGAAGAGACCCAGTACTTC. Protein: CASSTGVEETQYF. V is TRBV2 and J is TRBJ2-5; 7 nucleotides line up with TRBD1. V shed 5 bases and J 3 bases; nucleotides not matched to a gene: 3. From germline, CDR1 is SNHLY and CDR2 FYNNEI. The length of the CDR3 is 13 residues.

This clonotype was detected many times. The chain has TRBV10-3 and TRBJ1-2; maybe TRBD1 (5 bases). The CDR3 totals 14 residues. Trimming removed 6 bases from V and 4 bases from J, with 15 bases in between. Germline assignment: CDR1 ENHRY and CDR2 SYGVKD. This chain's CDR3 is CAIRNEGMAYGYTF. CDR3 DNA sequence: TGTGCCATCAGGAATGAGGGGATGGCCTATGGCTACACCTTC.

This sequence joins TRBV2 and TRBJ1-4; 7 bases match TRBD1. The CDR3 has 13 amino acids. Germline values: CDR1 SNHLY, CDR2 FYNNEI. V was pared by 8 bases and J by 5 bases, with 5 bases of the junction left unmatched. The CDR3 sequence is CASAGQFNEKLFF. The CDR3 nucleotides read TGTGCCAGCGCGGGACAGTTCAATGAAAAACTGTTTTTT.

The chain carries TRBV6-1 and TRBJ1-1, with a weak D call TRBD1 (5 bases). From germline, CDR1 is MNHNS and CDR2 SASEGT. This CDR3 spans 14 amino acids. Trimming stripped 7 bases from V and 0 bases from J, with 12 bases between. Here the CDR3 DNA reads TGTGCCAGCAAGGAGGGGCTCATGAACACTGAAGCTTTCTTT. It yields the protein CASKEGLMNTEAFF.

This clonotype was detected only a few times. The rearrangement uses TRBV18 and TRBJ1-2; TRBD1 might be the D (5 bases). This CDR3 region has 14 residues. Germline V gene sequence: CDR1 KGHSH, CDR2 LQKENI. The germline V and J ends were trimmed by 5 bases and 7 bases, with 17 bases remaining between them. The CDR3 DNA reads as TGTGCCAGCTCAGACGCCGGGGGAAGCAGTGGCTACACCTTC. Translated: CASSDAGGSSGYTF. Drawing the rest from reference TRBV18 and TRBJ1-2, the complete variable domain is NAGVMQNPRHLVRRRGQEARLRCSPMKGHSHVYWYRQLPEEGLKFMVYLQKENIIDESGMPKERFSAEFPKEGPSILRIQQVVRGDSAAYFCASSDAGGSSGYTFGSGTRLTVV.

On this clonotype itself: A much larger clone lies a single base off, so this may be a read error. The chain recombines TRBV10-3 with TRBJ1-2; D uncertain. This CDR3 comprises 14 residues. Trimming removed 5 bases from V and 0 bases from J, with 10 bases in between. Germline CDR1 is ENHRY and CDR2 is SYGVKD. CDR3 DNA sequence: TGTGCCATCAGTTACGGCGGAGCTAACTATGGCTACACCTTC. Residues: CAISYGGANYGYTF.

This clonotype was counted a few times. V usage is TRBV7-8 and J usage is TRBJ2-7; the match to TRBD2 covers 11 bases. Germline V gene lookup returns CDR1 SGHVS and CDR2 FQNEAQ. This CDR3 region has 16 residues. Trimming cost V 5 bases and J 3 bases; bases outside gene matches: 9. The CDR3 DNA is TGTGCCAGCAGCGTCAGACGGGGGACTAGCGGCTACGAGCAGTACTTC. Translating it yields CASSVRRGTSGYEQYF.

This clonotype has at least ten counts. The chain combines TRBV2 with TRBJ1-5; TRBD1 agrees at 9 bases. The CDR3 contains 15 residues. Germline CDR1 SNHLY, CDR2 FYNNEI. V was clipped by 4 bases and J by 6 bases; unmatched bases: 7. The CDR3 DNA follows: TGTGCCAGCAGTGGGACAGGGGAGAGGGGTCAGCCCCAGCATTTT. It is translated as CASSGTGERGQPQHF. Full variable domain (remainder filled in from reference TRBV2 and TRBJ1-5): EPEVTQTPSHQVTQMGQEVILRCVPISNHLYFYWYRQILGQKVEFLVSFYNNEISEKSEIFDDQFSVERPDGSNFTLKIRSTKLEDSAMYFCASSGTGERGQPQHFGDGTRLSIL.

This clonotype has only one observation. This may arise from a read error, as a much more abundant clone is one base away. CDR3 nucleotides: TGTGCCAGCAGCCCGGGACAGGACACTCAAGCTTTCTTT. It codes for CASSPGQDTQAFF. This chain joins TRBV7-9 and TRBJ1-1, with 8 bases aligning to TRBD1. This CDR3 has 13 amino acids. Germline CDR1 reads SEHNR; CDR2 reads FQNEAQ (reference sequence).

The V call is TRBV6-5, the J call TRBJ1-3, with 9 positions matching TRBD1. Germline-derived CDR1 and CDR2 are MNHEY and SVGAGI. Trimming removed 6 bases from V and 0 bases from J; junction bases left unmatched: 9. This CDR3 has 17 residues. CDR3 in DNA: TGTGCCAGCAGACGACAGGGGGAACCTTTCTCTGGAAACACCATATATTTT. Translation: CASRRQGEPFSGNTIYF.

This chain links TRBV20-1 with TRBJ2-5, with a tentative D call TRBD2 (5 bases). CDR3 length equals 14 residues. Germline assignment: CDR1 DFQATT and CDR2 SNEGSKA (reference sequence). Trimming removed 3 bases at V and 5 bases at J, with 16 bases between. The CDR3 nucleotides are TGCAGTGCTAGTTCCGGGAACCATGGGGAGACCCAGTACTTC. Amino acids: CSASSGNHGETQYF.

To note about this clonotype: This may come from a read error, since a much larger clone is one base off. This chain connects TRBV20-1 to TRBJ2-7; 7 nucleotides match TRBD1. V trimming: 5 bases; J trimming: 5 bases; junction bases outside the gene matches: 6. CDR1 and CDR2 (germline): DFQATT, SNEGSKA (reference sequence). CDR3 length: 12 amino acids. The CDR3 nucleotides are TGCAGTGCTGGCGTGACAGGGAACGAGCAGTACTTC. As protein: CSAGVTGNEQYF.

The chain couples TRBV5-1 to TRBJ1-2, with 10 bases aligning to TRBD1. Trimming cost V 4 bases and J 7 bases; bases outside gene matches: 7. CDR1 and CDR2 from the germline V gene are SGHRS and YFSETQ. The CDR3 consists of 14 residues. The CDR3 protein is CASSPGQGLSGYTF. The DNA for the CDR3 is TGCGCCAGCAGCCCGGGACAGGGGTTAAGTGGCTACACCTTC. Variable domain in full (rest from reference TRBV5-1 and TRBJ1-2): KAGVTQTPRYLIKTRGQQVTLSCSPISGHRSVSWYQQTPGQGLQFLFEYFSETQRNKGNFPGRFSGRQFSNSRSEMNVSTLELGDSALYLCASSPGQGLSGYTFGSGTRLTVV.

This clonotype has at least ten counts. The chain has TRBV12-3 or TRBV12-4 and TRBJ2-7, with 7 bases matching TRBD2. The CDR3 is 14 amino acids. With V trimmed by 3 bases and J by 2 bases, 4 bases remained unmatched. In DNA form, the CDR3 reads TGTGCCAGCAGTTTTGGGGGAGGGCCCTACGAGCAGTACTTC. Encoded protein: CASSFGGGPYEQYF.